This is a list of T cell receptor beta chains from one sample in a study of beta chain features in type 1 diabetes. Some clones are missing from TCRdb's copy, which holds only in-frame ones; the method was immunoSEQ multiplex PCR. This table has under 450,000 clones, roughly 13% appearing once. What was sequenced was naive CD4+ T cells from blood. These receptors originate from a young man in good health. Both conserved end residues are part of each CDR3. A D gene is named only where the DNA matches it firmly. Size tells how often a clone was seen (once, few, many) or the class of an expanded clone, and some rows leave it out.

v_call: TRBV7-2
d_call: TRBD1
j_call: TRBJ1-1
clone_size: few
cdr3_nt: TGTGCCAGCAGACAAACAGGGGCGCTTCCCCTGGTAGCTTTCTTT
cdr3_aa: CASRQTGALPLVAFF

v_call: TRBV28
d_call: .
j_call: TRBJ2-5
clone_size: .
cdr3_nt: TGTGCCAGCACACAGGGAAAAGAGACCCAGTACTTC
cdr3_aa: CASTQGKETQYF

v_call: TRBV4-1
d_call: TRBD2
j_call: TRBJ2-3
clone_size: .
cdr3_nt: TGCGCCAGCAGCTATTCCCTAGCGGGGGGTAGCACAGATACGCAGTATTTT
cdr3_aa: CASSYSLAGGSTDTQYF

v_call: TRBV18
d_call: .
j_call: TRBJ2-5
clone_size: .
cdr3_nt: TGTGCCAGCTCACCACTTGCAGGGCGAGAGACCCAGTACTTC
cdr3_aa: CASSPLAGRETQYF

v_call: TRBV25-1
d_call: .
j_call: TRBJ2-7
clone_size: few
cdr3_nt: TGTGCCAGCAGTGCAACAGGGAGGGTCCTAGACGAGCAGTACTTC
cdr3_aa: CASSATGRVLDEQYF

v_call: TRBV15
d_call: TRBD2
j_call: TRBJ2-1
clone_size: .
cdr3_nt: TGTGCCACCAGCAGTGAAAGCGGGAGTTTCCACAATGAGCAGTTCTTC
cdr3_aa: CATSSESGSFHNEQFF

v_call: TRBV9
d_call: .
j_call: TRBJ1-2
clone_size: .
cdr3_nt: TGTGCCAGCAGCGTAGACTCAACATACCCTAGCTACACCTTC
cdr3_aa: CASSVDSTYPSYTF

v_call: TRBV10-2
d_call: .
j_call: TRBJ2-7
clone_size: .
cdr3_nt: TGCGCCAGCCGACGGACGGTAACGGAGCAGTACTTC
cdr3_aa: CASRRTVTEQYF

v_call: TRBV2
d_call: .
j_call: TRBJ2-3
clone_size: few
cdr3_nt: TGTGCCAGCAGTGAATCGGCGAATACGCAGTATTTT
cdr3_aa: CASSESANTQYF

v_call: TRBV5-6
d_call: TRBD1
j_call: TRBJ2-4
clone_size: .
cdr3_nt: TGTGCCGGCAGACCACAGGGGGGAAACATTCAGTACTTC
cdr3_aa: CAGRPQGGNIQYF

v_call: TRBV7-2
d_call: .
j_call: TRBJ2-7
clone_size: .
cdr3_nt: TGTGCCAGCAGCTATCCGGGACGGACCTACGAGCAGTACTTC
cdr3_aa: CASSYPGRTYEQYF

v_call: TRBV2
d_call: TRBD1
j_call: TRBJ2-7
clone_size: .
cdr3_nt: TGTGCCAGCAGTCCTCCGGGACAGGTCTACGAGCAGTACTTC
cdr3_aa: CASSPPGQVYEQYF

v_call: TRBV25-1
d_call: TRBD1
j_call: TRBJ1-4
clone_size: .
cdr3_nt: TGTGCCAGCAGTAAAACAGGGGGGAGTGAAAAACTGTTTTTT
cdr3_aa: CASSKTGGSEKLFF

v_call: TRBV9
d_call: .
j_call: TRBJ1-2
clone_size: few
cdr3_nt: TGTGCCAGCAGCGTAGACTTTCCAGGTTCTGTTGGTGGCTACACCTTC
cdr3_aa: CASSVDFPGSVGGYTF

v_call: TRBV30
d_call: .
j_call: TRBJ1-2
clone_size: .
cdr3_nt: TGTGCCTGGAGTAAAAGGGGTCCTAACTATGGCTACACCTTC
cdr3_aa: CAWSKRGPNYGYTF

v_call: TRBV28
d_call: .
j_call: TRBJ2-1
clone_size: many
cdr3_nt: TGTGCCAGCAGTTTCGGAAGAGGACAGCGTTCCTACAATGAGCAGTTCTTC
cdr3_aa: CASSFGRGQRSYNEQFF